These 5 T cell receptor beta chains came from one sample sequenced in a study of T cell clonality in common variable immunodeficiency. Clones were sequenced by immunoSEQ multiplex PCR, and TCRdb holds only the in-frame ones, with some missing. This sample carries approximately 81,000 clones, none of them present only once. Material for sequencing was peripheral blood mononuclear cells. Source of these receptors: a person aged 18-70 years in good health.

This clone occurred many times. CDR3 DNA (partial): TGTGCCAGCAACAGCGGGAGTCTGGGCAACAATGAG. Its translation: CASNSGSLGNNE. The entire CDR3 sequence reads CASNSGSLGNNEQFF. The chain carries TRBV6-2 or TRBV6-3 and TRBJ2-1, with 8 positions matching TRBD2. The read terminates 3 residues before the CDR3 end, so the remaining end is supplied by the germline J gene. This CDR3 has 15 amino acids. The germline CDR1 and CDR2 sequences are MNHEY and SVGEGT. V gave up 7 bases and J gave up 5 bases; unmatched junction bases: 10.

This clone was found many times. The read is 3 residues too short to cover the CDR3 end, so that end is filled in from the germline J gene. The chain joins TRBV5-4 to TRBJ2-6; a weak D match, TRBD1 (5 bases). Trimming removed 4 bases at V and 0 bases at J, with 5 bases between. The CDR3 contains 14 residues. CDR1 is SGHNT and CDR2 is YYREEE in the germline V gene (reference sequence). CDR3 DNA, as far as it was read: TGTGCCAGCAGCACAGGCTCTGGGGCCAACGTC. As protein: CASSTGSGANV. The CDR3 reads in full as CASSTGSGANVLTF.

This clone came up many times. The CDR3 end lies 3 residues beyond the end of the read and is filled in from the germline J gene. The chain recombines TRBV7-6 with TRBJ2-2, with no clear D. Germline CDR1 is SGHVS and CDR2 is FNYEAQ. The CDR3 is 16 amino acids. The V end was cut by 2 bases, the J end by 2 bases, with 12 bases between. The sequenced part of the CDR3 DNA is TGTGCCAGCAGCTTATCATCCGGCGGAAACACCGGGGAG. Translating gives CASSLSSGGNTGE. The entire CDR3 reads CASSLSSGGNTGELFF.

This clone came up many times. The missing CDR3 end, 3 residues past where the read stops, is filled in from the germline J gene. The J gene is TRBJ2-1, the V gene TRBV13; 14 bases are shared with TRBD2. V gave up 5 bases and J gave up 7 bases; unmatched junction bases: 4. This CDR3 contains 15 residues. CDR1 and CDR2 from the germline V gene are PRHDT and FYEKMQ (reference sequence). Here the CDR3 reads CASSPGLAGVNEQFF. CDR3 DNA, as far as it was read: TGTGCCAGCAGCCCGGGACTAGCGGGAGTAAATGAG.

This clone was detected ten times or more. The read is 3 residues too short to cover the CDR3 end, so that end is filled in from the germline J gene. The V and J genes are TRBV7-8 and TRBJ2-7; 7 bases line up with TRBD2. The V segment lost 1 base and the J segment 1 base; nucleotides outside the gene matches: 7. The CDR3 totals 16 residues. Germline V gives CDR1 SGHVS, CDR2 FQNEAQ. The sequenced part of the CDR3 DNA is TGTGCCAGCAGCTTAGGACAAGCGGGGCGGTCCTACGAG. As protein: CASSLGQAGRSYE. The complete CDR3 reads CASSLGQAGRSYEQYF.